This T cell receptor beta chain was found in a study of early T cells in non-severe SARS-CoV-2 infection. This clonotype was seen only a few times. Each CDR3 protein is one row after TCRdb ran MiXCR on the 5' RACE reads. The sample shows approximately 79,000 distinct CDR3 sequences, under 15% of them seen only once. The CDR3 is made up of 16 amino acids. Germline V gene data show CDR1 as DFQATT and CDR2 as SNEGSKA (reference sequence). The ends lost 1 base at V and 4 bases at J; junction bases unmatched: 7. Sample: whole blood. This clonotype originated in an adult who was a healthcare worker with PCR-confirmed SARS-CoV-2 infection or an uninfected control (not recorded which). The V and J genes are TRBV20-1 and TRBJ2-1; the match to TRBD2 covers 10 bases. CDR3 sequence: CSARVPTSGKYNEQFF. CDR3 nucleotides: TGCAGTGCTAGAGTCCCTACTAGCGGGAAGTACAATGAGCAGTTCTTC.